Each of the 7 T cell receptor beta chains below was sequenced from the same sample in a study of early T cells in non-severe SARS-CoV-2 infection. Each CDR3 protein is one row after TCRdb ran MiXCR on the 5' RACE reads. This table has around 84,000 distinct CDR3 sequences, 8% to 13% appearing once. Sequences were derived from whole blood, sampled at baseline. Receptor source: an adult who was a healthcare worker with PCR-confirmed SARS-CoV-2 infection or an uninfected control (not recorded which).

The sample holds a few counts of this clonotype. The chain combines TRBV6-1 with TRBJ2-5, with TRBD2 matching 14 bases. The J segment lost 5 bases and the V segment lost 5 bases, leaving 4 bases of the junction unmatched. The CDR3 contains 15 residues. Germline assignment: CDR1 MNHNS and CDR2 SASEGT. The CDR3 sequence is CASSRLAGGPETQYF. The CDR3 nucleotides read TGTGCCAGCAGTCGACTAGCGGGAGGGCCGGAGACCCAGTACTTC.

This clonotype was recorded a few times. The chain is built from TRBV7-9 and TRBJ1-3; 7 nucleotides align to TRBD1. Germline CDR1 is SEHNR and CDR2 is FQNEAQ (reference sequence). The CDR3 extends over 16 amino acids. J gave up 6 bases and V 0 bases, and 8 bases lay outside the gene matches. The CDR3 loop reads CASSLATGLLENTIYF. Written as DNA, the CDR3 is TGTGCCAGCAGCTTAGCGACAGGGTTACTGGAAAACACCATATATTTT.

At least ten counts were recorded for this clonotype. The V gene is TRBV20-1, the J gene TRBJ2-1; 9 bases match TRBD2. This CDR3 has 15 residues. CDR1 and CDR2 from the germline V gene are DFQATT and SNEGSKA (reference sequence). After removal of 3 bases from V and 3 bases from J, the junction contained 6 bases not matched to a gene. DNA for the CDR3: TGCAGTGCTAGGGTTAGCGGGAGTGTCTACAATGAGCAGTTCTTC. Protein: CSARVSGSVYNEQFF.

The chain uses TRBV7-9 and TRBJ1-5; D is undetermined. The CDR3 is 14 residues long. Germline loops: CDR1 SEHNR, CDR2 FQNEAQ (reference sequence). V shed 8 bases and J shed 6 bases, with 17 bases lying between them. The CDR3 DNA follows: TGTGCCAGCCAGGCGAGGGAGGGCGGTCAGCCCCAGCATTTT. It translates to CASQAREGGQPQHF.

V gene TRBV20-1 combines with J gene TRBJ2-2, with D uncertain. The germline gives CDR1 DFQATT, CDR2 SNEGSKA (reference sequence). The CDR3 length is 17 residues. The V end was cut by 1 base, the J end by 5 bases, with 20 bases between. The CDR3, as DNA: TGCAGTGCTAGAGGGGTCCTTCCGGGTATCCGGACCGGGGAGCTGTTTTTT. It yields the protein CSARGVLPGIRTGELFF.

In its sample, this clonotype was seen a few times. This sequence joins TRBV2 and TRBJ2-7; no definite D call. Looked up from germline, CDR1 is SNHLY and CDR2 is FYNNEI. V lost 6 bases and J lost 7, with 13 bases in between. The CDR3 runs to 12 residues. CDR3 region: CASRPGPLEQYF. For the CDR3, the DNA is TGTGCCAGCAGACCCGGGCCACTGGAGCAGTACTTC.

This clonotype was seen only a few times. The CDR3 DNA reads TGTGCCAGCAGCCCTAAGTGGTCCCACAATGAGCAGTTCTTC. This codes for CASSPKWSHNEQFF. The chain recombines TRBV27 with TRBJ2-1; D uncertain. This CDR3 is built from 14 residues. Germline assignment: CDR1 MNHEY and CDR2 SMNVEV (reference sequence). V was pared by 6 bases and J by 5 bases, with 14 bases between.